Included here is one T cell receptor (beta chain) sequence, with context. The entry originates in a study of technical replicates of blood from a few donors. Assay: immunoSEQ multiplex PCR; the TCRdb copy retains only in-frame clones and omits some. The sample consists of roughly 83,000 clones, roughly nine tenths of them appearing once. Per germline, CDR1 SGDLS and CDR2 YYNGEE. V gave up 2 bases and J gave up 0 bases, with 11 bases separating them. CDR3 length equals 15 residues. The receptor's source is a human donor in good health. The chain links TRBV9 to TRBJ1-1, with D possibly matching TRBD1 (6 bases). Sequencing used T cells isolated from PBMCs. The DNA for the CDR3 is TGTGCCAGCAGCGTCAACAGGGCCGTGAACACTGAAGCTTTCTTT. Translated, it gives CASSVNRAVNTEAFF.